These T cell receptor beta chains were read from a single sample in a study of blood T cell repertoires in COVID-19. Sequenced by immunoSEQ multiplex PCR; TCRdb stores in-frame clones only, minus some. The table records 300,000 to 400,000 clones, about 89% of them present only once. Sequencing input: PBMCs or T cells enriched from blood (not recorded which). These receptors all stem from a man in his sixties who had recovered from COVID-19. The CDR3 runs from the conserved cysteine through the conserved F or W. Each record gives: V gene, J gene, D gene, CDR3 protein. A D gene is named only where the DNA matches it firmly.

V gene: TRBV7-2; J gene: TRBJ2-7; D gene: .; CDR3 protein: CASSLQGYEQYF
V gene: TRBV18; J gene: TRBJ2-6; D gene: TRBD1; CDR3 protein: CASSRQGLGANVLTF
V gene: TRBV7-3; J gene: TRBJ2-2; D gene: .; CDR3 protein: CASSRQDTGELFF
V gene: TRBV25-1; J gene: TRBJ2-2; D gene: TRBD2; CDR3 protein: CASRGDSGRVAGELFF
V gene: TRBV29-1; J gene: TRBJ2-3; D gene: .; CDR3 protein: CSVESGLGDTQYF
V gene: TRBV18; J gene: TRBJ2-7; D gene: TRBD1; CDR3 protein: CASSPMGRTGMIYEQYF
V gene: TRBV5-1; J gene: TRBJ2-7; D gene: .; CDR3 protein: CASSAARSYEQYF
V gene: TRBV11-1; J gene: TRBJ1-2; D gene: TRBD1; CDR3 protein: CASSSSPTGTGYTF
V gene: TRBV6-5; J gene: TRBJ2-7; D gene: TRBD1; CDR3 protein: CASRTRDREGEQYF
V gene: TRBV19; J gene: TRBJ1-2; D gene: TRBD1; CDR3 protein: CASSVLGTVYGYTF
V gene: TRBV10-3; J gene: TRBJ1-1; D gene: .; CDR3 protein: CAILGPGNTEAFF
V gene: TRBV27; J gene: TRBJ2-1; D gene: .; CDR3 protein: CASSYFPKGASDNEQFF
V gene: TRBV7-6; J gene: TRBJ2-2; D gene: TRBD2; CDR3 protein: CASSSLAGTITGELFF
V gene: TRBV7-2; J gene: TRBJ2-5; D gene: TRBD2; CDR3 protein: CASSFTSGRVQETQYF
V gene: TRBV6-5; J gene: TRBJ1-4; D gene: .; CDR3 protein: CASSYRGPLTNEKLFF
V gene: TRBV7-2; J gene: TRBJ2-1; D gene: TRBD2; CDR3 protein: CASSLGLAVYNEQFF
V gene: TRBV6-1; J gene: TRBJ2-2; D gene: .; CDR3 protein: CASSEWGVTGELFF
V gene: TRBV5-6; J gene: TRBJ1-2; D gene: TRBD1; CDR3 protein: CASSNQGAYGYTF
V gene: TRBV6-5; J gene: TRBJ1-2; D gene: TRBD1; CDR3 protein: CASSYSYRGNYGYTF
V gene: TRBV28; J gene: TRBJ1-2; D gene: .; CDR3 protein: CASSDSFYGYTF
V gene: TRBV18; J gene: TRBJ1-2; D gene: .; CDR3 protein: CASSPAVGSNYGYTF
V gene: TRBV10-3; J gene: TRBJ1-1; D gene: .; CDR3 protein: CAISEWEGAEEAFF
V gene: TRBV3-1/TRBV3-2; J gene: TRBJ1-2; D gene: TRBD1; CDR3 protein: CASSQSTGSLGYTF
V gene: TRBV7-2; J gene: TRBJ2-7; D gene: TRBD2; CDR3 protein: CASSSLSGSTHEQYF
V gene: TRBV7-3; J gene: TRBJ2-7; D gene: TRBD1; CDR3 protein: CASSKDRGYEQYF
V gene: TRBV19; J gene: TRBJ2-7; D gene: .; CDR3 protein: CASSIVGGTVEQYF